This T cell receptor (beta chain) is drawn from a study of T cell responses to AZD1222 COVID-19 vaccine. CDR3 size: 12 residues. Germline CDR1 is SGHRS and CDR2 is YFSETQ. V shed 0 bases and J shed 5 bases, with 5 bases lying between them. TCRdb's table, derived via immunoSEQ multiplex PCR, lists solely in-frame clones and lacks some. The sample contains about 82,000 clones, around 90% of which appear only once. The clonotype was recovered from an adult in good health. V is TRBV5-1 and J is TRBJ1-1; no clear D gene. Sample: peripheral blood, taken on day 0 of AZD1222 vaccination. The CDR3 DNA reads TGCGCCAGCAGCTTGGTGGGTACTGAAGCTTTCTTT. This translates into CASSLVGTEAFF.